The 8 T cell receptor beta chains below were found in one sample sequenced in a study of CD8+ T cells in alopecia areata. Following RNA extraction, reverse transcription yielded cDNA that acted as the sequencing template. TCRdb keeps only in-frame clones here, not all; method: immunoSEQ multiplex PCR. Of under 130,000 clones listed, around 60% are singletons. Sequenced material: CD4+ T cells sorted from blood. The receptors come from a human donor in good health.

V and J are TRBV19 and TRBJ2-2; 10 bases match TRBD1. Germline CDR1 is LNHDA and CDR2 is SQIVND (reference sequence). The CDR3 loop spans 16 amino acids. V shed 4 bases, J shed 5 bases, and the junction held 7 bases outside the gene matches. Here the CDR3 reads CASSTRQGARTGELFF. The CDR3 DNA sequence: TGTGCCAGTAGTACTAGACAGGGGGCGCGGACCGGGGAGCTGTTTTTT.

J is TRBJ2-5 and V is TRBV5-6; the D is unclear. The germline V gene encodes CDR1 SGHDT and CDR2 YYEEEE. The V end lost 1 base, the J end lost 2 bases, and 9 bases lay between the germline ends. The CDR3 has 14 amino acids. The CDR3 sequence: CASSLLEQQETQYF. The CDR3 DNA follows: TGTGCCAGCAGCTTGTTGGAACAGCAAGAGACCCAGTACTTC.

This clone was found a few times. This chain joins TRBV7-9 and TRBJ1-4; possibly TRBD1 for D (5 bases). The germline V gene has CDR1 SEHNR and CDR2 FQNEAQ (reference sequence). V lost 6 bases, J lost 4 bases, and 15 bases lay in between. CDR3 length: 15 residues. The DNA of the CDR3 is TGTGCCAGCAGTTTAAGGGACTTACTTAATGAAAAACTGTTTTTT. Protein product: CASSLRDLLNEKLFF.

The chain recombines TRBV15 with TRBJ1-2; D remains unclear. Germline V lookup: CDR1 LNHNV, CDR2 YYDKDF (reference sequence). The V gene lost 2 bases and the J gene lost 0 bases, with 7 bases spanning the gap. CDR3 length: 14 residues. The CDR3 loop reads CATSRTRTNYGYTF. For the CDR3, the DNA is TGTGCCACCAGCAGAACAAGAACTAACTATGGCTACACCTTC.

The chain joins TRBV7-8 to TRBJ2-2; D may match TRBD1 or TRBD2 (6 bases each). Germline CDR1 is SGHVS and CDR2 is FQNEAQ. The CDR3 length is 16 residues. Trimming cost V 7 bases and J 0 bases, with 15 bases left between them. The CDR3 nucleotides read TGTGCCAGCACCCTAGGGGGGCAGTCGAACACCGGGGAGCTGTTTTTT. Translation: CASTLGGQSNTGELFF.

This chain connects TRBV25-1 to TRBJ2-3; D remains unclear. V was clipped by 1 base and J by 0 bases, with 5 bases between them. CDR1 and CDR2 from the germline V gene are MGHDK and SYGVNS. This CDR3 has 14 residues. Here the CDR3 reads CASSESVSTDTQYF. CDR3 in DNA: TGTGCCAGCAGTGAATCCGTGAGCACAGATACGCAGTATTTT.

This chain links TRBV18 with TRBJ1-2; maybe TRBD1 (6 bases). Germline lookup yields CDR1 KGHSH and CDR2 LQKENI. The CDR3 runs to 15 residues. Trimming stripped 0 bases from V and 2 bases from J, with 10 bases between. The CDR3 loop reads CASSPPARGNYGYTF. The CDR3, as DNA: TGTGCCAGCTCACCACCGGCAAGGGGGAACTATGGCTACACCTTC.

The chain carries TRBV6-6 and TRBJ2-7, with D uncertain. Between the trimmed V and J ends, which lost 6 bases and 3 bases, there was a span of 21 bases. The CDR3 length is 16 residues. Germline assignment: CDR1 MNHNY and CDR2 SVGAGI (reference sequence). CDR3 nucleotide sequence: TGTGCCAGCAGCTCCCTACCTCCGGGCACACTCTACGAGCAGTACTTC. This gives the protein CASSSLPPGTLYEQYF.